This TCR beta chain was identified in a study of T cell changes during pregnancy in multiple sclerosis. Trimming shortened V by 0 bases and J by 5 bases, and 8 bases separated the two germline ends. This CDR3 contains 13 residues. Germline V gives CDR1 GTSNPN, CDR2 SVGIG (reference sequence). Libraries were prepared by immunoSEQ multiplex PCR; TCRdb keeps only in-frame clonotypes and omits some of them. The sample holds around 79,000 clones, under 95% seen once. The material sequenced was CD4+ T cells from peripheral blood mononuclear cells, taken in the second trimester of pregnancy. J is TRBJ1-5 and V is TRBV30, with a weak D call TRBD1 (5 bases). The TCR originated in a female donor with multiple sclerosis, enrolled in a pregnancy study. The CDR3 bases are TGTGCCTGGAGTGTACGGGGGGATCAGCCCCAGCATTTT. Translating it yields CAWSVRGDQPQHF.